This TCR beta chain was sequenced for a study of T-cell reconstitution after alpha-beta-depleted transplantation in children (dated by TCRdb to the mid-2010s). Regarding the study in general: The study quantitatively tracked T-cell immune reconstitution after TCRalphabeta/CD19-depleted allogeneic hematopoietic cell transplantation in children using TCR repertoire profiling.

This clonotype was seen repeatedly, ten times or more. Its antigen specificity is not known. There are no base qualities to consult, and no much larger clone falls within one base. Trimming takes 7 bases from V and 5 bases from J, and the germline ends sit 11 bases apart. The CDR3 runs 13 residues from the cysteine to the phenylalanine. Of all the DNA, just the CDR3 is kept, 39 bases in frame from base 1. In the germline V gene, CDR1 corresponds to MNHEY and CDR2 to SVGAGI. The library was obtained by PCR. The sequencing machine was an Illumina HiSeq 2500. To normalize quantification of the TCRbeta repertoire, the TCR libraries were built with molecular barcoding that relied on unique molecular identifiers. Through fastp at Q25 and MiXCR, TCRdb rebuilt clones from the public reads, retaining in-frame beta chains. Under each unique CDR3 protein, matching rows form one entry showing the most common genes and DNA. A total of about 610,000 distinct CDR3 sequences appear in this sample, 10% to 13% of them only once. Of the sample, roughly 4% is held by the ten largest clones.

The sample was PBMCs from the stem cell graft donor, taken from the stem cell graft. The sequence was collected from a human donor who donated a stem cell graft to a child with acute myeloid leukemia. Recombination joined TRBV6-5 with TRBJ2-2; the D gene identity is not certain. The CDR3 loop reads CASTPRETGELFF. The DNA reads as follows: TGTGCCAGCACCCCCCGTGAGACCGGGGAGCTGTTTTTT.